This T cell receptor beta chain was identified during a study of CD8+ T cells in alopecia areata. Study-wide points: Lesional scalp exceeded normal scalp in clonality, especially in alopecia totalis/universalis. While tofacitinib was given, many expanded lesional clones persisted in scalp and blood.

Reverse transcribed after extraction, RNA yielded cDNA as the sequencing template. The assay was immunoSEQ multiplex PCR, and TCRdb's table has in-frame clones only and misses some. The sample yields around 190,000 clones, 60% seen once. Germline V gives CDR1 SQVTM, CDR2 ANQGSEA. The CDR3 consists of 12 residues. The V end lost 3 bases, the J end lost 5 bases, and 10 bases lay between the germline ends. A word on this clone: Its antigen remains unidentified.

Indicated treatment: oral pan-JAK inhibitor, 5-10 mg twice daily. The receptor's source is a human donor with alopecia areata. Sequencing was performed on CD4+ T cells sorted from blood, taken at week 24, from a patient treated with tofacitinib. The rearrangement links TRBV29-1 to TRBJ1-1; D possibly corresponds to TRBD1 (5 bases). CDR3 sequence: CSVEGGWTEAFF. The CDR3 DNA sequence: TGCAGCGTTGAGGGGGGGTGGACTGAAGCTTTCTTT.